A selection of T cell receptor beta chains follows, all from one sample in a study of blood T cell repertoires in COVID-19. Produced via immunoSEQ multiplex PCR; TCRdb's table is partial and in-frame only. The sample consists of 110,000 to 150,000 clones, approximately 82% of them appearing once. Sequencing used peripheral blood. Receptors originate from a human donor in a cohort sampled during active COVID-19. Each CDR3 is given with its conserved first and last residue. The D gene is left open where the match is weak. Not every row has a clone size; where given, it reads once, few, many or a size class.

V,size,J,D,length,CDR3,DNA
TRBV11-1,.,TRBJ1-1,.,16,CASSPRGAAMNTEAFF,TGTGCCAGCAGCCCCCGGGGGGCCGCCATGAACACTGAAGCTTTCTTT
TRBV4-1,.,TRBJ2-3,TRBD2,18,CASSQDATWASGSGTQYF,TGCGCCAGCAGCCAAGATGCTACCTGGGCTAGCGGGAGCGGTACGCAGTATTTT
TRBV6-5,.,TRBJ2-7,TRBD2,14,CASKNSGRVDEQYF,TGTGCCAGCAAGAATAGCGGGAGGGTCGACGAGCAGTACTTC
TRBV5-1,.,TRBJ2-3,TRBD1,15,CASRPGQGSTDTQYF,TGCGCCAGCAGGCCGGGACAGGGCAGCACAGATACGCAGTATTTT
TRBV7-2,.,TRBJ2-7,.,14,CASSLDGGSYEQYF,TGTGCCAGCAGCTTAGATGGAGGCTCCTACGAGCAGTACTTC
TRBV4-1,.,TRBJ2-1,TRBD2,15,CASSPRERAGYEQFF,TGCGCCAGCAGCCCGCGGGAGAGGGCTGGGTATGAGCAGTTCTTC
TRBV6-6,.,TRBJ2-2,.,12,CASSPSAGELFF,TGTGCCAGCAGCCCATCGGCCGGGGAGCTGTTTTTT
TRBV30,.,TRBJ1-6,.,13,CAWSLGLGSPLHF,TGTGCCTGGAGTTTGGGGCTAGGGTCACCCCTCCACTTT
TRBV4-2,once,TRBJ2-2,.,20,CASSQEKGIWGWGNTGELFF,TGTGCCAGCAGCCAAGAGAAAGGGATTTGGGGCTGGGGGAACACCGGGGAGCTGTTTTTT
TRBV28,.,TRBJ2-3,.,16,CASSLRLAPTGDTQYF,TGTGCCAGCAGTTTACGCTTAGCGCCGACCGGGGATACGCAGTATTTT
TRBV3-1/TRBV3-2,.,TRBJ1-2,.,16,CASSQQWGKGGLGYTF,TGTGCCAGCAGCCAACAATGGGGAAAAGGAGGTTTGGGCTACACCTTC
TRBV19,.,TRBJ1-2,TRBD1,16,CASSIEGTGLNGGYTF,TGTGCCAGTAGTATTGAGGGGACAGGGCTTAATGGTGGCTACACCTTC
TRBV2,.,TRBJ1-2,.,16,CASSELRGRGVYGYTF,TGTGCCAGCAGTGAACTCCGTGGCCGAGGAGTCTATGGCTACACCTTC
TRBV4-2,.,TRBJ1-6,.,12,CASSQDSSPLHF,TGTGCCAGCAGCCAAGATTCGTCACCCCTCCACTTT
TRBV7-3,.,TRBJ2-1,.,16,CASSSPDSRRADEQFF,TGTGCCAGCAGCTCCCCTGACTCGAGGAGGGCGGATGAGCAGTTCTTC
TRBV27,.,TRBJ2-7,TRBD1,14,CASSWGQKLYEQYF,TGTGCCAGCAGTTGGGGACAGAAGCTCTACGAGCAGTACTTC
TRBV15,.,TRBJ1-6,.,17,CATSRPGEGPDNSPLHF,TGTGCCACCAGCAGGCCCGGAGAGGGCCCGGACAATTCACCCCTCCACTTT
TRBV28,.,TRBJ2-1,TRBD2,18,CASSPTGLAGGREGKEFF,TGTGCCAGCAGTCCCACCGGACTAGCGGGAGGGCGTGAGGGTAAGGAGTTCTTC
TRBV4-1,.,TRBJ2-1,.,15,CASTYGGQGANEQFF,TGCGCCAGCACCTATGGAGGGCAGGGAGCCAATGAGCAGTTCTTC
TRBV28,.,TRBJ1-2,.,14,CASSSSGANYGYTF,TGTGCCAGCAGTTCGTCCGGGGCTAACTATGGCTACACCTTC
TRBV3-1/TRBV3-2,.,TRBJ2-5,TRBD2,14,CASSGRLAGETQYF,TGTGCCAGCAGCGGACGACTAGCCGGAGAGACCCAGTACTTC
TRBV5-5,.,TRBJ2-3,TRBD1,17,CASSLGQGGPSTDTQYF,TGTGCCAGCAGCTTGGGACAGGGGGGCCCTAGCACAGATACGCAGTATTTT
TRBV19,.,TRBJ2-7,TRBD1,16,CASSSLRDRAPYEQYF,TGTGCCAGTAGTAGCCTCCGGGACAGGGCTCCCTACGAGCAGTACTTC
TRBV3-1/TRBV3-2,.,TRBJ2-1,.,16,CASSQDWGEPGNEQFF,TGTGCCAGCAGCCAAGATTGGGGGGAGCCCGGCAATGAGCAGTTCTTC
TRBV6-5,.,TRBJ1-3,TRBD1,15,CASSAQGAAGNTIYF,TGTGCCAGCAGCGCACAGGGGGCGGCGGGAAACACCATATATTTT
TRBV9,.,TRBJ2-1,.,14,CASSVPGGYNEQFF,TGTGCCAGCAGCGTACCCGGAGGTTACAATGAGCAGTTCTTC
TRBV4-1,.,TRBJ2-7,TRBD2,17,CATPGTSGRGDSYEQYF,TGCGCCACCCCCGGGACTAGCGGGAGAGGAGACTCCTACGAGCAGTACTTC
TRBV7-8,.,TRBJ2-7,TRBD1,14,CASSLDRGWGEQYF,TGTGCCAGCAGCTTAGACAGGGGATGGGGCGAGCAGTACTTC
TRBV6-5,.,TRBJ2-5,.,14,CASRGTVLEETQYF,TGTGCCAGCCGGGGGACCGTGTTAGAAGAGACCCAGTACTTC
TRBV6-1,.,TRBJ1-2,TRBD1,15,CASSESGQVVGGYTF,TGTGCCAGCAGTGAATCCGGACAGGTAGTGGGTGGCTACACCTTC
TRBV6-1,.,TRBJ2-1,TRBD2,16,CASSEVPGGSYNEQFF,TGTGCCAGCAGTGAAGTACCGGGAGGCTCCTACAATGAGCAGTTCTTC
TRBV12-3/TRBV12-4,.,TRBJ2-3,.,11,CASTSTDTQYF,TGTGCCAGCACTAGCACAGATACGCAGTATTTT
TRBV28,.,TRBJ1-6,TRBD1,14,CASSPDRINSPLHF,TGTGCCAGCAGTCCGGACAGGATCAATTCACCCCTCCACTTT